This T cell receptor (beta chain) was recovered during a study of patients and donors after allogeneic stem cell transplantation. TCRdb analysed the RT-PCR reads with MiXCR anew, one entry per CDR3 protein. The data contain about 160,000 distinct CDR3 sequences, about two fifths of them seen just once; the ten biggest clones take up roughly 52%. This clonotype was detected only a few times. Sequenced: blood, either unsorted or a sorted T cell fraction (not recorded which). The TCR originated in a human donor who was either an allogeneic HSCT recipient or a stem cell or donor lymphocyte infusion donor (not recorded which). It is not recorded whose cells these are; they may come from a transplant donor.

CDR3 sequence (DNA): TGTGCCATCAGTCCGGACAGCTCCTACGAGCAGTACTTC. Its protein is CAISPDSSYEQYF. This chain links TRBV10-3 with TRBJ2-7; D perhaps matches TRBD1 (6 bases). Trimming took off 5 bases at V and 0 bases at J, with 8 bases between the two ends. This CDR3 region has 13 residues. The germline V gene has CDR1 ENHRY and CDR2 SYGVKD.